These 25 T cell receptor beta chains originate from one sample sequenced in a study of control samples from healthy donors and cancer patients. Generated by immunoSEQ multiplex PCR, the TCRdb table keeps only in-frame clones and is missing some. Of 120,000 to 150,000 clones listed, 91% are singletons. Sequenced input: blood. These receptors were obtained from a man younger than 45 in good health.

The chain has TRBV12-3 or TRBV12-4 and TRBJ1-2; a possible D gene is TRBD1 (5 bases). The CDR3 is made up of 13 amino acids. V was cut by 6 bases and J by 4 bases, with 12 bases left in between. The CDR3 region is CASSSGPIYGYTF. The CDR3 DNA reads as TGTGCCAGCAGCTCGGGACCGATCTATGGCTACACCTTC.

The CDR3: CASSWTSGGGTDTQYF. Here the CDR3 DNA reads TGTGCCAGCAGCTGGACTAGCGGGGGAGGTACAGATACGCAGTATTTT. This chain uses TRBV7-3 with TRBJ2-3, with 13 bases matching TRBD2. The germline CDR1 and CDR2 sequences are SGHTA and FQGTGA. The ends lost 4 bases at V and 3 bases at J; junction bases unmatched: 4. The CDR3 loop spans 16 amino acids.

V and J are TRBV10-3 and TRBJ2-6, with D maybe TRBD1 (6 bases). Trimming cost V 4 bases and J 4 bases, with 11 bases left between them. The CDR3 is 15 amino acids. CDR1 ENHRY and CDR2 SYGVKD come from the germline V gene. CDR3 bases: TGTGCCATCAGTGGGTGGGGGCTGGGGGCCAACGTCCTGACTTTC. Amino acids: CAISGWGLGANVLTF.

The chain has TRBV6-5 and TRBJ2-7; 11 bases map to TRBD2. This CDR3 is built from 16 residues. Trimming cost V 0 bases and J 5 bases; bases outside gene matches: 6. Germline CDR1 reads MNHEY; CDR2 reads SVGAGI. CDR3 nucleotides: TGTGCCAGCAGTTACTCCCCTGCTAGCGGGGGGCACGAGCAGTACTTC. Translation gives CASSYSPASGGHEQYF.

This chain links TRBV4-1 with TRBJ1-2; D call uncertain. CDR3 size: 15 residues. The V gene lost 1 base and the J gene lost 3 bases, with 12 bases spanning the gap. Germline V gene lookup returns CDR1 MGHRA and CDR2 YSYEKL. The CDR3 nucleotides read TGCGCCAGCAGCCAAGTAAGCCAGGCCCACTATGGCTACACCTTC. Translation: CASSQVSQAHYGYTF.

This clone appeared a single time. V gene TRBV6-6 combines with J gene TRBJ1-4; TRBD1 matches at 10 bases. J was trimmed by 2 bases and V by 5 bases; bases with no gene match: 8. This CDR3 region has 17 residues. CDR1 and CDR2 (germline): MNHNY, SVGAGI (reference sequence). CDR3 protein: CASSPPTGGDTNEKLFF. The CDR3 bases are TGTGCCAGCAGTCCACCGACAGGGGGCGATACTAATGAAAAACTGTTTTTT.

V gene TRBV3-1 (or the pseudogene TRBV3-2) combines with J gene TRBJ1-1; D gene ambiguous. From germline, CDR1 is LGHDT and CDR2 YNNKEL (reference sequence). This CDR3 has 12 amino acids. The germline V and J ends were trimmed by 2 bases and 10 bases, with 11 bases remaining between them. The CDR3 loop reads CASSQHSVGAFF. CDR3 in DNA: TGTGCCAGCAGCCAACACAGCGTAGGAGCTTTCTTT.

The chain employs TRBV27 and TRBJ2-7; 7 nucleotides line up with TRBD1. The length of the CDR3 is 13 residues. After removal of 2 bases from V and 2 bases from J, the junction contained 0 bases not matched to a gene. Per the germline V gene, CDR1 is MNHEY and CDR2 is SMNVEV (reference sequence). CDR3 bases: TGTGCCAGCAGTTTACAGGGGGCCTACGAGCAGTACTTC. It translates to CASSLQGAYEQYF.

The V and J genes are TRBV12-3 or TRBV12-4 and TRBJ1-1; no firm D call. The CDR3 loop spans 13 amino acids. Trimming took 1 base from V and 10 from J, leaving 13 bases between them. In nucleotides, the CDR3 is TGTGCCAGCAGTTTAGAGGGAGCCCGGCGAGCTTTCTTT. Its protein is CASSLEGARRAFF.

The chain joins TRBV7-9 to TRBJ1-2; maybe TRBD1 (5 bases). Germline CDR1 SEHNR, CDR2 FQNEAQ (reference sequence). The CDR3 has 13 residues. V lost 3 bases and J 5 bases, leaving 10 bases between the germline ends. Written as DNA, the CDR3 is TGTGCCAGCAGCTTCTCGGGGGGGTATGGCTACACCTTC. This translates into CASSFSGGYGYTF.

DNA of the CDR3: TGTGCCACCAGCTCCCAGGTCGGTTACGAGCAGTACTTC. Translation gives CATSSQVGYEQYF. The rearrangement uses TRBV15 and TRBJ2-7; D is unclear. The V gene lost 5 bases and the J gene lost 4 bases, with 12 bases spanning the gap. The CDR3 sequence is 13 residues long. Germline assignment: CDR1 LNHNV and CDR2 YYDKDF (reference sequence).

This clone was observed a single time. CDR3 DNA sequence: TGTGCCAGCAGCTCAATTCCCAAACTCGGGGACCCACTTCCAGATACGCAGTATTTT. It encodes CASSSIPKLGDPLPDTQYF. The chain recombines TRBV7-3 with TRBJ2-3; D might be TRBD1 or TRBD2, each matching 5 bases. V was pared by 4 bases and J by 4 bases, with 27 bases between. The CDR3 length is 19 residues. Germline CDR1 and CDR2: SGHTA and FQGTGA.

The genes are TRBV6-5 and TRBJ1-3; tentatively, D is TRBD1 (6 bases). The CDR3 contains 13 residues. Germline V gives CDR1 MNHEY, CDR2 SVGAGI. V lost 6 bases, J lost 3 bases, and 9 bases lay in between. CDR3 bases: TGTGCCAGCAGACAGGGTCTTGGAAACACCATATATTTT. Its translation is CASRQGLGNTIYF.

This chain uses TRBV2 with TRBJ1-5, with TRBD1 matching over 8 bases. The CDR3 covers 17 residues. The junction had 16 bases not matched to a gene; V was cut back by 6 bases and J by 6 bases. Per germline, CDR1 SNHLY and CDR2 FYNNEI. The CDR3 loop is CASSSDRVGGISQPQHF. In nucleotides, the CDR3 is TGTGCCAGCAGCTCGGACAGGGTCGGGGGTATCAGTCAGCCCCAGCATTTT.

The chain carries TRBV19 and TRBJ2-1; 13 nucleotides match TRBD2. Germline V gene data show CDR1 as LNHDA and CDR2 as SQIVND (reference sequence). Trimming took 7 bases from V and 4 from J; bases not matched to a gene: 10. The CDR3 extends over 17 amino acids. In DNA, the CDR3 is TGTGCCAGTACCACTAGGGGACTAGCGGGGTGGTACAATGAGCAGTTCTTC. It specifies CASTTRGLAGWYNEQFF.

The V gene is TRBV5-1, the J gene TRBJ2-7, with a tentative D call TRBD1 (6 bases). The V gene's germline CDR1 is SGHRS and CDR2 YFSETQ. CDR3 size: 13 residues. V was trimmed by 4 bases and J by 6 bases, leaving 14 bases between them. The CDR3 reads CASSRDTGTEQYF. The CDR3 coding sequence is TGCGCCAGCAGCAGGGACACCGGGACCGAGCAGTACTTC.

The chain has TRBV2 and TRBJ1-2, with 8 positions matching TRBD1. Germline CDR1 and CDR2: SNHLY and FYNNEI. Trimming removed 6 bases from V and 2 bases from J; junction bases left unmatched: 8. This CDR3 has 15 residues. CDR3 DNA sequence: TGTGCCAGCAGAGAACAGACAGGGGCAAACTATGGCTACACCTTC. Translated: CASREQTGANYGYTF.

CDR3 amino acids: CASSLATGQDTQYF. Written as DNA, the CDR3 is TGTGCCAGCAGCTTGGCGACAGGGCAGGATACGCAGTATTTT. The J gene is TRBJ2-3, the V gene TRBV7-2; 7 nucleotides line up with TRBD1. The V and J ends lost 3 bases and 6 bases, in that order; junction bases with no gene match: 6. There are 14 residues in the CDR3. The germline V gene has CDR1 SGHTA and CDR2 FQGNSA.

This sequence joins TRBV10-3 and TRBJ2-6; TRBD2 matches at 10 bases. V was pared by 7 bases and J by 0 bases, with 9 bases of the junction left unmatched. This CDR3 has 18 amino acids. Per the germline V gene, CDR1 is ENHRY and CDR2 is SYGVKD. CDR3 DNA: TGTGCCATCAACTTCCCTAGCGGGGGTTCCTCTGGGGCCAACGTCCTGACTTTC. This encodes CAINFPSGGSSGANVLTF.

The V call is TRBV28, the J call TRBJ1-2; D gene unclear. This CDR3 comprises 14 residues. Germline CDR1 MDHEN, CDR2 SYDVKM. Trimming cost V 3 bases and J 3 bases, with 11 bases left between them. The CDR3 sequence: CASSLEREDYGYTF. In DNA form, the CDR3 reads TGTGCCAGCAGTTTGGAAAGGGAGGACTATGGCTACACCTTC.

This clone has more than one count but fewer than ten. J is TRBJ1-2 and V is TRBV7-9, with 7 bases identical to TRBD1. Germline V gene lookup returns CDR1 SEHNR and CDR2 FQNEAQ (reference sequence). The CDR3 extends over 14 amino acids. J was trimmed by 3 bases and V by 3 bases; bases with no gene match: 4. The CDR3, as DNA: TGTGCCAGCAGCTTTACCGACAGGGACTATGGCTACACCTTC. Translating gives CASSFTDRDYGYTF.

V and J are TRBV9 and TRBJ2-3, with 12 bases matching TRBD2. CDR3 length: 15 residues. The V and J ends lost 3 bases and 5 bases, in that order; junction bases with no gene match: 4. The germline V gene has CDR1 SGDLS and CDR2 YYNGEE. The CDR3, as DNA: TGTGCCAGCAGCGCTAGCGGGGGGGAGGGAGATACGCAGTATTTT. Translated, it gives CASSASGGEGDTQYF.

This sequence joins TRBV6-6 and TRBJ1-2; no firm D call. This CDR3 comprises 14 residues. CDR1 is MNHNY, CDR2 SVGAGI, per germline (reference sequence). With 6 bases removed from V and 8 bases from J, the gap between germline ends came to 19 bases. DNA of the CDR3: TGTGCCAGCAGCCCCGGGTCCGCGATGAGGGGCTACACCTTC. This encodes CASSPGSAMRGYTF.

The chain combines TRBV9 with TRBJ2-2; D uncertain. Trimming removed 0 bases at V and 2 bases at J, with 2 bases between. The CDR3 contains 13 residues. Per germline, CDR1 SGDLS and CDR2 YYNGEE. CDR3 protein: CASSVGNTGELFF. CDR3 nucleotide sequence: TGTGCCAGCAGCGTAGGTAACACCGGGGAGCTGTTTTTT.

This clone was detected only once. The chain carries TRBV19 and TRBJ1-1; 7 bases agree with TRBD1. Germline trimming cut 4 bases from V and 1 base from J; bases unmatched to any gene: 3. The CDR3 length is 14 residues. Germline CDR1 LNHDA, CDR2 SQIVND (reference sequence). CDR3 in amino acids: CASSTDRKNTEAFF. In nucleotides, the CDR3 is TGTGCCAGTAGTACGGACAGGAAGAACACTGAAGCTTTCTTT. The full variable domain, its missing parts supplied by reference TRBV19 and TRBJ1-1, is DGGITQSPKYLFRKEGQNVTLSCEQNLNHDAMYWYRQDPGQGLRLIYYSQIVNDFQKGDIAEGYSVSREKKESFPLTVTSAQKNPTAFYLCASSTDRKNTEAFFGQGTRLTVV.